The T cell receptor (beta chain) described here comes from a study of T cell repertoires in cytomegalovirus infection (dated 2019 in TCRdb). Describing the broader study: Recently identified HLA-C-restricted CMV epitopes, whose presentation resists viral immunomodulation, were targeted by peptide stimulations together with well-studied HLA-B-restricted epitopes. Because public TCR beta signatures pointed to carriage of CMV infection together with the matching HLA type, the HLA type of each donor mattered for the analysis.

This clonotype was seen only a few times. This clone's antigen is unknown. Base-call qualities are not available, and no considerably larger clone is one nucleotide away. Sequencing used an Illumina HiSeq 1500. TCRdb cleaned the public reads at Q25 with fastp, built clones with MiXCR and kept in-frame beta chains. One record per CDR3 amino acid sequence lists the most common genes and DNA. This sample is represented by around 340,000 distinct CDR3 sequences; roughly 28% of them were singletons. The ten most abundant clones make up 15% to 25% of the sample. Summary of the overall study and its limitations: Carriers of CMV infection plus the relevant HLA type were discriminated by the cumulative frequency of public TCR beta family members in the study cohort and in an independent approximately 350-donor cohort. In the ex vivo response, HLA-C-restricted CMV-specific TCR beta clonotypes were dominant, and in two of eight donors the single most frequent clonotype came from this HLA-C-restricted group.

The intended sense of this specimen's treatment or condition label: in vitro stimulation with specific CMV peptide epitopes to enrich CMV-specific T cells. V is pruned by 7 bases and J by 4 bases, leaving 11 bases of the junction without a gene match. CDR1 and CDR2, per the germline V gene, are SQVTM and ANQGSEA. The CDR3 contains 14 residues, cysteine and phenylalanine counted. The entry retains the CDR3 DNA only, 42 bases that are in frame from base 1. This receptor was identified in a human donor in good health (CMV status not recorded). Some clones in this sample may be carry-over from other donors' samples. The sequence links TRBV29-1 to TRBJ1-2; the central 8 bases match TRBD1. Sequenced material: cultured PBMCs, taken from culture after CMV antigen stimulation. Here is the DNA: TGCAGCGCCCGGACAGGGTTTAAGGGCTATGGCTACACCTTC. Its protein is CSARTGFKGYGYTF.